The entry below describes one T cell receptor beta chain. The antigen remains undetermined. Sequence at one end of the junction differs from germline and may be a read error. From germline, CDR1 is LNHNV and CDR2 YYDKDF (reference sequence). This CDR3 spans 16 amino acids. This entry comes from a study of T-cell reconstitution after alpha-beta-depleted transplantation in children. Study results and limitations: Where alpha-beta T cells came from about two months after transplant was reportedly several hundred expanded graft clones. T-cell numbers and diversity, one year after transplant, stemmed largely from T cells that were newly produced. Recipient T cells and thymic progenitors that survived were the source of the high TCRbeta diversity seen at day 60 in some patients.

The TCRbeta library incorporated unique molecular identifiers. TCRdb fed the PCR reads into MiXCR, producing one record per CDR3 protein. The table shows about 460,000 distinct CDR3 sequences, with about 10% occurring only once. This receptor was obtained from a child aged 2 to 9 with inherited bone marrow failure, due to receive a stem cell transplant. The chain is built from TRBV15 and TRBJ2-5; 7 bases map to TRBD1. The material sequenced was PBMCs, taken before TCRalphabeta/CD19-depleted stem cell transplant. Here the CDR3 reads CSTSRVPEQGTETQYF. Written as DNA, the CDR3 is TGTTCCACCAGCAGAGTCCCTGAACAGGGGACGGAGACCCAGTACTTC.